The clone carrying this T cell receptor beta chain was seen a few times. The CDR3 covers 13 residues. Losses at the gene ends were 5 bases for V and 8 bases for J; bases not matched to a gene: 8. The V gene's germline CDR1 is SGHNT and CDR2 YYREEE (reference sequence). This sample was included in a study of T-cell memory formation after mild COVID-19. Study background: TCR clusters were largely donor specific.

TCRdb independently ran MiXCR on the 5' RACE reads; one entry per CDR3 protein. The sample gives over 500,000 distinct CDR3 sequences, roughly 17% of which show up once; about 8.1% is in the top ten. The TCR sequence derives from an adult woman who had mild COVID-19 (a few samples of this study predate the infection). Cell type and time point are not known. The gene calls are TRBV5-4 and TRBJ1-1; 8 bases agree with TRBD1. What was sequenced was PBMCs or a T cell subset sorted from them (not recorded which). CDR3 in amino acids: CASRADRVGEAFF. DNA for the CDR3: TGTGCCAGCAGGGCGGACAGGGTCGGGGAAGCTTTCTTT.